The table lists the clone carrying this T cell receptor beta chain with a count of one. The source of the sample is a study of shared clonotypes between healthy human individuals. Data came from immunoSEQ multiplex PCR; TCRdb stores just in-frame clones and leaves some out. The sample holds about 2 million clones, about 95% seen once. V was shortened by 0 bases and J by 2 bases, with 9 bases between the two germline ends. CDR1 and CDR2 from the germline V gene are LNHNV and YYDKDF (reference sequence). The CDR3 runs to 15 residues. The genes are TRBV15 and TRBJ2-3, with a possible D match to TRBD1 (5 bases). Input material: naive CD4+ T cells sorted from blood. Specified subset: CD45RA+ positively selected. The sequence derives from a man in his late teens or twenties in good health. CDR3 residues: CATSRDEGVTDTQYF. CDR3 nucleotide sequence: TGTGCCACCAGCAGAGATGAAGGGGTCACAGATACGCAGTATTTT. The entire variable domain, with the rest obtained from reference TRBV15 and TRBJ2-3, is as follows: DAMVIQNPRYQVTQFGKPVTLSCSQTLNHNVMYWYQQKSSQAPKLLFHYYDKDFNNEADTPDNFQSRRPNTSFCFLDIRSPGLGDTAMYLCATSRDEGVTDTQYFGPGTRLTVL.